This section outlines one T cell receptor beta chain sequence together with its context. These data come from a study of CD4 T cells in relation to SARS-CoV-2 and coronaviruses. Trimming removed 1 base at V and 4 bases at J, with 7 bases between. Germline CDR1 LGHDT, CDR2 YNNKEL (reference sequence). This CDR3 has 14 residues. This table comes from immunoSEQ multiplex PCR, and its TCRdb copy is limited to in-frame clones, with some not included. The sample includes 35,000 to 40,000 clones, roughly 85% of them seen just once. Sequencing was performed on memory CD4+ T cells from PBMCs. This TCR was sampled from an adult with COVID-19. The chain has TRBV3-1 (or the pseudogene TRBV3-2) and TRBJ2-2, with unresolved D. The CDR3 loop reads CASSQVDSTGELFF. CDR3 nucleotide sequence: TGTGCCAGCAGCCAAGTTGACTCCACCGGGGAGCTGTTTTTT.